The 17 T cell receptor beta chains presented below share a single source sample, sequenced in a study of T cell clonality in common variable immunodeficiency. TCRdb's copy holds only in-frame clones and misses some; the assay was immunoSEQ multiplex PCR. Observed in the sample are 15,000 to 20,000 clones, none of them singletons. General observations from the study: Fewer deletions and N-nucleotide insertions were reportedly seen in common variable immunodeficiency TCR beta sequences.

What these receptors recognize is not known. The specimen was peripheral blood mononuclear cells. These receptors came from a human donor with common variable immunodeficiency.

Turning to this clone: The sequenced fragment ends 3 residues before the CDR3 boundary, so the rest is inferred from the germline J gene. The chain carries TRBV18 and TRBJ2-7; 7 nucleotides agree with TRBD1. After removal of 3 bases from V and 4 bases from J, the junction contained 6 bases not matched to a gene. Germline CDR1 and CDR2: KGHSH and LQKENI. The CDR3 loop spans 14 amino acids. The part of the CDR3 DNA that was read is TGTGCCAGCTCACCTTCTCGACAGGGTTACGAG. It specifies CASSPSRQGYE. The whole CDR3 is CASSPSRQGYEQYF.

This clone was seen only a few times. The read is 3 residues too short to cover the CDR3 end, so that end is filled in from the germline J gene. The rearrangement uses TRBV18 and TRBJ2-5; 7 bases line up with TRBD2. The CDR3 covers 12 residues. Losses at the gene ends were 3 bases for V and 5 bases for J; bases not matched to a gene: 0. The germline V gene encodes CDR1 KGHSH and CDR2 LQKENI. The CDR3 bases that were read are TGTGCCAGCTCACCTAGCGGGGAGACC. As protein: CASSPSGET. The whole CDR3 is CASSPSGETQYF.

The sequenced CDR3 bases are TGTGCCAGCAGTTTACGACAGGGGGCAAAAACAGATACG. It codes for CASSLRQGAKTDT. The whole CDR3 sequence is CASSLRQGAKTDTQYF. V gene TRBV2 combines with J gene TRBJ2-3; 10 positions agree with TRBD1. The read finishes 3 residues shy of the CDR3 end, and the germline J gene is used to complete it. With V trimmed by 5 bases and J by 3 bases, 8 bases remained unmatched. CDR1 is SNHLY and CDR2 is FYNNEI in the germline V gene. CDR3 size: 16 residues.

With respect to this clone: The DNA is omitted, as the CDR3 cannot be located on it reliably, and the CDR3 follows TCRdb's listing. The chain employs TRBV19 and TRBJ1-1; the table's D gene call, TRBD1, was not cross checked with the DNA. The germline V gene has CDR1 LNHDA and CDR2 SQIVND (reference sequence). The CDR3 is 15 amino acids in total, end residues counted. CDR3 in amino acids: CASTSATGANTEAFF.

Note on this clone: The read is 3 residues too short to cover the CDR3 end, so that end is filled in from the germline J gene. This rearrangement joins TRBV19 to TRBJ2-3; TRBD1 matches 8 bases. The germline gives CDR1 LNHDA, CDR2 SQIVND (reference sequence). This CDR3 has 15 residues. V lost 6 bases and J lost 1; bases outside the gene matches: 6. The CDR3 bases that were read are TGTGCCAGTAGCTCCTTGGGACAGGGCACAGATACG. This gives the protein CASSSLGQGTDT. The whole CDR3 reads CASSSLGQGTDTQYF.

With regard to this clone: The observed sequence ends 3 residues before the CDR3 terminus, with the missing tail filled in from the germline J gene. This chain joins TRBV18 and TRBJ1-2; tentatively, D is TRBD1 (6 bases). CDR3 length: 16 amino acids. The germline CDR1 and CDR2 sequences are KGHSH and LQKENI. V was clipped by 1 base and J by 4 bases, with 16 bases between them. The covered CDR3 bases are TGTGCCAGCTCACCACGGAAGGGCGAAGGGGGCTATGGC. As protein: CASSPRKGEGGYG. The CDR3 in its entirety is CASSPRKGEGGYGYTF.

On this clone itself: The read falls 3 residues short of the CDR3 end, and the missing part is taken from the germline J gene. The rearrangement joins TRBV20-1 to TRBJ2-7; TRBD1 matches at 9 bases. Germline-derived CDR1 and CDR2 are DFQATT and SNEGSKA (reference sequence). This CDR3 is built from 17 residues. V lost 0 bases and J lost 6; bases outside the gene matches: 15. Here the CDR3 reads CSARDPRQGGRLIEQYF. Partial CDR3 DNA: TGCAGTGCTAGAGATCCCAGACAGGGGGGCCGCCTTATCGAG.

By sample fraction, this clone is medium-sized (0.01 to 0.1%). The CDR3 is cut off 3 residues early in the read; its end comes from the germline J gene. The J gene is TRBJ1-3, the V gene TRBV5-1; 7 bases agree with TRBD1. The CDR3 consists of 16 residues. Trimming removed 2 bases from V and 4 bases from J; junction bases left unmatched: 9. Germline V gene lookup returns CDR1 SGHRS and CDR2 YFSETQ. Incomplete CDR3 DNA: TGCGCCAGCAGCTTCTCCACAGGGGTGAGAGGAAACACC. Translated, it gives CASSFSTGVRGNT. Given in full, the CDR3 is CASSFSTGVRGNTIYF.

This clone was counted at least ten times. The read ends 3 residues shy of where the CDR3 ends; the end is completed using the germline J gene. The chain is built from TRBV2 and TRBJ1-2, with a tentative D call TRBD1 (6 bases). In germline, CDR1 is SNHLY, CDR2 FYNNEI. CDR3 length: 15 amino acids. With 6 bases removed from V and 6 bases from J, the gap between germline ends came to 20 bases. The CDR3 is CASRGLRGFGHGYTF. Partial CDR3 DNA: TGTGCCAGCAGGGGGCTCAGGGGCTTCGGGCATGGC.

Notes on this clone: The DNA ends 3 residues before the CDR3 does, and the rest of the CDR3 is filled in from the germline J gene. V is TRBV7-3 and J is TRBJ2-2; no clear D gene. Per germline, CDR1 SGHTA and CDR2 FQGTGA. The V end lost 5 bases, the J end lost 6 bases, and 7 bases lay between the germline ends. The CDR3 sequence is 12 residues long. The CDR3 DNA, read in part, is TGTGCCAGCAGCCAAACGGCCGGGGAG. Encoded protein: CASSQTAGE. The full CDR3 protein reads CASSQTAGELFF.

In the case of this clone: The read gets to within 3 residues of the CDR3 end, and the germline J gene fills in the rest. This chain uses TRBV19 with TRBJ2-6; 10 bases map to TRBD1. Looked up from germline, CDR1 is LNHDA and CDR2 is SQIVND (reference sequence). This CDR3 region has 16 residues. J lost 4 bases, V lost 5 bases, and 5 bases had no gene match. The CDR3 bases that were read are TGTGCCAGTAGTTGGGACAGGGGAGCCGGGGCCAACGTC. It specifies CASSWDRGAGANV. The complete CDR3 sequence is CASSWDRGAGANVLTF. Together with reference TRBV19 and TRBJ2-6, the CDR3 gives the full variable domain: DGGITQSPKYLFRKEGQNVTLSCEQNLNHDAMYWYRQDPGQGLRLIYYSQIVNDFQKGDIAEGYSVSREKKESFPLTVTSAQKNPTAFYLCASSWDRGAGANVLTFGAGSRLTVL.

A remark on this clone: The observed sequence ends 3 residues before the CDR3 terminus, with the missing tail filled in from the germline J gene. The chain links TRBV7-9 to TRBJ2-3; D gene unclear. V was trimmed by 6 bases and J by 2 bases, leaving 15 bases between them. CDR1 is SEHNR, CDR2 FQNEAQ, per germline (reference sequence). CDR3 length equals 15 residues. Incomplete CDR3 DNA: TGTGCCAGCAGTTACAGTACCGGAACCACAGATACG. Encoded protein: CASSYSTGTTDT. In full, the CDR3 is CASSYSTGTTDTQYF.

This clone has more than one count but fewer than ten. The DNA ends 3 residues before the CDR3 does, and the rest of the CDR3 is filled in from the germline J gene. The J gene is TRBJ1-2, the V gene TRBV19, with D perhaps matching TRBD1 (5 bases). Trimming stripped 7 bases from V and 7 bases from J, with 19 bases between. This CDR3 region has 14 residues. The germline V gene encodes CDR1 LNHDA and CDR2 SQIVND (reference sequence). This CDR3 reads CASNPAGRRSGYTF. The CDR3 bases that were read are TGTGCCAGTAACCCCGCAGGGAGGAGGTCTGGC. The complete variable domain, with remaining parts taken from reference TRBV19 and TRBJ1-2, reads DGGITQSPKYLFRKEGQNVTLSCEQNLNHDAMYWYRQDPGQGLRLIYYSQIVNDFQKGDIAEGYSVSREKKESFPLTVTSAQKNPTAFYLCASNPAGRRSGYTFGSGTRLTVV.

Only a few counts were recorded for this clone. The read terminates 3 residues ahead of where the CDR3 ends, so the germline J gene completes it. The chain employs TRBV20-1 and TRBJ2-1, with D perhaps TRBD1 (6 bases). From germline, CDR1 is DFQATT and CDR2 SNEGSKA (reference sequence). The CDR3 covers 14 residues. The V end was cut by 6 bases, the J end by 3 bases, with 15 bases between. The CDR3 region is CSARPKGGYNEQFF. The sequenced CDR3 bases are TGCAGTGCCCGACCTAAAGGGGGCTACAATGAG.

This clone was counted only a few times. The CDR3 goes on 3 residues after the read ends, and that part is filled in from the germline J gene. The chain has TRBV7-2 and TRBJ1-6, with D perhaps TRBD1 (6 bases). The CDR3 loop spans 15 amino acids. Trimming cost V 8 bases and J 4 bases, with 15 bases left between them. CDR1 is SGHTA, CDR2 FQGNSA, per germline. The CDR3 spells CASAAVDRYNSPLHF. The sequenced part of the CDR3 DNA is TGTGCCAGCGCCGCGGTCGACAGGTATAATTCACCC.

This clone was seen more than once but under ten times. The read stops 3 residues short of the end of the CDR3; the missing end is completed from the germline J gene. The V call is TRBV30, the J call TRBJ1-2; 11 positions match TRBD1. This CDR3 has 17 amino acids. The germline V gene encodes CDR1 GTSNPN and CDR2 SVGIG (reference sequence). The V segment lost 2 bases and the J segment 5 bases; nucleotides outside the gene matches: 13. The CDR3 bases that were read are TGTGCCTGGAGTACCACTTGGGACAGGGGGGTCCAGTATGGC. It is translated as CAWSTTWDRGVQYG. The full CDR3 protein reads CAWSTTWDRGVQYGYTF.

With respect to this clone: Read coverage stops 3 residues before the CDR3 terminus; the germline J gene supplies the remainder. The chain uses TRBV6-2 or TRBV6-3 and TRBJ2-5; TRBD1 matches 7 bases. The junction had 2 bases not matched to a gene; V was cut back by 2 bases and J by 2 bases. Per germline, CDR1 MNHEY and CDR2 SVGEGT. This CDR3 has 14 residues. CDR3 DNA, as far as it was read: TGTGCCAGCAGTTACACGACAGGGCAAGAGACC. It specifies CASSYTTGQET. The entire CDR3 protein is CASSYTTGQETQYF.